This TCR beta chain was retrieved from a study of T cells in localized non-small cell lung cancer. This clone ranks as medium-sized (0.01 to 0.1%). No antigen is known for it. Study-level findings and limits: One tumor region alone was sequenced, and heterogeneity therefore remains possible. Increased T cell density in blood showed an association with longer overall survival. A median about 56 of the top 100 tumor clones appeared in adjacent lung. Tumor showed lower T cell clonality than uninvolved adjacent lung, where it was highest.

Trimming shortened V by 5 bases and J by 0 bases, and 14 bases separated the two germline ends. The CDR3 covers 17 residues. In germline, CDR1 is SGHNT, CDR2 YENEEA. Sequenced by immunoSEQ multiplex PCR; TCRdb stores in-frame clones only, minus some. In the table there are roughly 1,200 clones, more than 12% of which are singletons. The chain couples TRBV11-3 to TRBJ1-6; D gene ambiguous. The source was normal lung tissue next to the tumor, collected before any cancer treatment. The source of this sequence is a male donor older than 55 with stage I lung adenocarcinoma. The DNA for the CDR3 is TGTGCCAGCAGCGACGATAGGGTCGTCTCCTATAATTCACCCCTCCACTTT. Protein sequence: CASSDDRVVSYNSPLHF.